Listed below are T cell receptor beta chains from one sample, sequenced in a study of early T cells in non-severe SARS-CoV-2 infection. TCRdb analysed the 5' RACE reads with MiXCR anew, one entry per CDR3 protein. The sample holds about 110,000 distinct CDR3 sequences; 12% are singletons and the top ten take around 3%. Sequenced sample: whole blood. Source of these receptors: an adult who was a healthcare worker with PCR-confirmed SARS-CoV-2 infection or an uninfected control (not recorded which). Both conserved end residues are trimmed from each CDR3. Each record gives: D gene, V gene, CDR3 protein. A D gene is named only where the DNA matches it firmly.

d_gene: -; v_gene: TRBV12-3/TRBV12-4; CDR3aa: ASSFPGTGELF
d_gene: TRBD2; v_gene: TRBV5-1; CDR3aa: ASSSLASGQF
d_gene: -; v_gene: TRBV6-1; CDR3aa: ASSDLRQNTDTQY
d_gene: TRBD1; v_gene: TRBV28; CDR3aa: ASSHRDRLIHEQY
d_gene: -; v_gene: TRBV29-1; CDR3aa: SAVPGQLNTEAF
d_gene: TRBD1; v_gene: TRBV6-5; CDR3aa: ASSYTRGLPYNEQF
d_gene: -; v_gene: TRBV2; CDR3aa: ASSEELNQPQH
d_gene: -; v_gene: TRBV6-5; CDR3aa: ASSSSSYYGYT
d_gene: TRBD2; v_gene: TRBV5-1; CDR3aa: ASSLEPSGYNEQF
d_gene: -; v_gene: TRBV11-2; CDR3aa: ASSLVEGKSSYEQY
d_gene: -; v_gene: TRBV12-3/TRBV12-4; CDR3aa: ASSLGTALYGYT
d_gene: TRBD2; v_gene: TRBV11-3; CDR3aa: ASSSEGRLAGFAGELF
d_gene: -; v_gene: TRBV10-2; CDR3aa: ASKDGSYEQY
d_gene: TRBD2; v_gene: TRBV28; CDR3aa: ASSPAGTSGVETQY
d_gene: -; v_gene: TRBV21-1; CDR3aa: ASSPFDGEQF
d_gene: -; v_gene: TRBV2; CDR3aa: ARGVGARSVGEQF
d_gene: -; v_gene: TRBV29-1; CDR3aa: SVAWDSGANVLT
d_gene: -; v_gene: TRBV7-9; CDR3aa: ASSLLGDEQY
d_gene: -; v_gene: TRBV15; CDR3aa: ATSRGVADSHMNTEAF
d_gene: -; v_gene: TRBV5-4; CDR3aa: ASSLDSGVSYNEQF
d_gene: TRBD1; v_gene: TRBV29-1; CDR3aa: SVGTGGWTGELF
d_gene: -; v_gene: TRBV7-3; CDR3aa: ASSYRAEDTQY
d_gene: TRBD2; v_gene: TRBV13; CDR3aa: ASTQRGSGTRSNEQF
d_gene: -; v_gene: TRBV6-1; CDR3aa: ASSETRRYTGELF
d_gene: TRBD2; v_gene: TRBV7-3; CDR3aa: ASSPLSGTNTGELF
d_gene: -; v_gene: TRBV5-1; CDR3aa: ASSLTGYEQY
d_gene: TRBD2; v_gene: TRBV11-2; CDR3aa: ASSFPSGFSSTDTQY
d_gene: -; v_gene: TRBV24-1; CDR3aa: ATSDPTGLTEGYNEQF
d_gene: TRBD2; v_gene: TRBV19; CDR3aa: ASSISPGLAGEQY
d_gene: -; v_gene: TRBV6-2/TRBV6-3; CDR3aa: ASSQGGELF
d_gene: -; v_gene: TRBV30; CDR3aa: AWSDGTRNSPLH
d_gene: TRBD2; v_gene: TRBV20-1; CDR3aa: SARDGGGRASYNEQF
d_gene: -; v_gene: TRBV5-1; CDR3aa: ASSFQGIRSGANVLT
d_gene: -; v_gene: TRBV6-5; CDR3aa: ATTRGTEAF
d_gene: -; v_gene: TRBV10-3; CDR3aa: ATKNGGVEETQY
d_gene: -; v_gene: TRBV28; CDR3aa: ASSLGRQPQH
d_gene: -; v_gene: TRBV12-3/TRBV12-4; CDR3aa: ASNRLWQTNTGELF
d_gene: -; v_gene: TRBV30; CDR3aa: AWSTLLDRSVFYEQY
d_gene: TRBD1; v_gene: TRBV6-5; CDR3aa: ASNSWGQGGTEAF
d_gene: TRBD2; v_gene: TRBV6-1; CDR3aa: ASSRTVLAGGVEQF
d_gene: TRBD2; v_gene: TRBV28; CDR3aa: ASSLTSGGNNEQF
d_gene: -; v_gene: TRBV20-1; CDR3aa: SARDPGRVAYEQY
d_gene: TRBD2; v_gene: TRBV11-2; CDR3aa: ASSLAGGPSKY
d_gene: TRBD2; v_gene: TRBV19; CDR3aa: ASSIDKALAGVNEQF
d_gene: -; v_gene: TRBV10-3; CDR3aa: AISADGREQPQH
d_gene: TRBD2; v_gene: TRBV7-3; CDR3aa: ASSSNSGGRETQY
d_gene: -; v_gene: TRBV20-1; CDR3aa: SARGYSYYGYT
d_gene: -; v_gene: TRBV3-1; CDR3aa: ASSQDGRGHYGYT
d_gene: TRBD1; v_gene: TRBV6-1; CDR3aa: ASSAGQGPFQPQH